This T cell receptor beta chain was sequenced for a study of technical replicates of blood from a few donors (TCRdb year 2017). A remark on this clone: What antigen it recognizes has not been identified. Base qualities are not at hand, and no much larger clone is one base apart.

Libraries were constructed by the immunoSEQ multiplex PCR assay. In TCRdb, the immuneACCESS table is reduced to in-frame sequences with V and J assigned. These tables do not hold every clone; where another copy was compared, an unresolved V gene accounts for under half, and the others remain unexplained. The sample table contains more than 65,000 clones; only one count was recorded for 95% of them. Jointly, the top ten make up more than 0.35% of the sample. As encoded in the germline V gene, CDR1 is SGHTA while CDR2 is FQGNSA. Germline trimming: 5 bases from V, 4 bases from J; junction bases outside gene matches: 3. CDR3 length: 14 amino acids, cysteine to phenylalanine. The retained sequence is limited to the CDR3, 42 bases, with the frame set at the first base.

This clonotype originated in a human donor in good health. The rearrangement combines TRBV7-2 with TRBJ2-3, and 10 junction bases match TRBD2. Source material: T cells isolated from PBMCs. At the DNA level, the sequence is TGTGCCAGCAGCCGCGGACTAGCGGCAGATACGCAGTATTTT. It codes for CASSRGLAADTQYF.